This passage covers 12 T cell receptor beta chains from one sample sequenced in a study of CD8 T cells in Susac syndrome. Reverse transcription of roughly 0.5 to 1 ug RNA was carried out with random hexamers. TCRdb analysed the immunoSEQ multiplex PCR reads with MiXCR anew, one entry per CDR3 protein. Of 150,000 to 200,000 distinct CDR3 sequences listed, approximately 94% were seen once; the top ten hold more than 0.095%. Input material: CD4+ T cells from PBMCs. These receptors were collected from a human donor with Susac syndrome.

The chain employs TRBV5-4 and TRBJ2-1; 9 nucleotides line up with TRBD1. This CDR3 spans 17 amino acids. Germline CDR1 SGHNT, CDR2 YYREEE (reference sequence). With V trimmed by 4 bases and J by 7 bases, 15 bases remained unmatched. The CDR3 region has the DNA TGTGCCAGCAGCGCGCCGAGCGGGGACAGGGTTACAAATGAGCAGTTCTTC. It specifies CASSAPSGDRVTNEQFF.

The table lists this clonotype with a count of one. The gene calls are TRBV9 and TRBJ2-5; 12 nucleotides align to TRBD2. In germline, CDR1 is SGDLS, CDR2 YYNGEE. The CDR3 runs to 15 residues. Trimming at V came to 2 bases and at J to 3 bases, leaving 2 bases not matched to a gene. CDR3 sequence: CASSVRLAGEETQYF. The CDR3 DNA follows: TGTGCCAGCAGCGTGAGACTAGCGGGGGAAGAGACCCAGTACTTC. Full variable domain (rest looked up from reference TRBV9 and TRBJ2-5): DSGVTQTPKHLITATGQRVTLRCSPRSGDLSVYWYQQSLDQGLQFLIQYYNGEERAKGNILERFSAQQFPDLHSELNLSSLELGDSALYFCASSVRLAGEETQYFGPGTRLLVL.

The genes are TRBV27 and TRBJ1-2; D is unresolved. The CDR3 contains 16 residues. V was pared by 0 bases and J by 4 bases, with 15 bases between. Germline values: CDR1 MNHEY, CDR2 SMNVEV (reference sequence). The CDR3 sequence: CASSLSGRAGIYGYTF. The CDR3 nucleotides are TGTGCCAGCAGTTTATCCGGCCGGGCGGGGATCTATGGCTACACCTTC.

The rearrangement uses TRBV5-1 and TRBJ1-5, with 7 bases identical to TRBD1. The CDR3 runs to 15 residues. V lost 4 bases, J lost 0 bases, and 4 bases stayed unmatched. Germline CDR1 is SGHRS and CDR2 is YFSETQ. CDR3 region: CASSKTGNSNQPQHF. The CDR3 DNA is TGCGCCAGCAGCAAGACAGGGAATAGCAATCAGCCCCAGCATTTT.

The gene calls are TRBV18 and TRBJ2-7; perhaps D is TRBD1 or TRBD2 (6 bases each). The germline V gene encodes CDR1 KGHSH and CDR2 LQKENI. The CDR3 runs 16 residues. V lost 2 bases and J lost 2, with 16 bases in between. CDR3 region: CASSPKDNGGTYEQYF. The CDR3 nucleotides are TGTGCCAGCTCACCAAAGGATAACGGGGGCACCTACGAGCAGTACTTC. Combining the CDR3 with reference TRBV18 and TRBJ2-7 gives the whole variable domain NAGVMQNPRHLVRRRGQEARLRCSPMKGHSHVYWYRQLPEEGLKFMVYLQKENIIDESGMPKERFSAEFPKEGPSILRIQQVVRGDSAAYFCASSPKDNGGTYEQYFGPGTRLTVT.

CDR3 region: CASSGAGRSGTGELFF. The CDR3 coding sequence is TGTGCCAGCAGTGGAGCAGGGCGCAGCGGCACCGGGGAGCTGTTTTTT. The V gene is TRBV6-1, the J gene TRBJ2-2, with D perhaps given as TRBD1 or TRBD2 (5 bases each). This CDR3 spans 16 amino acids. With 4 bases removed from V and 4 bases from J, the gap between germline ends came to 16 bases. Germline CDR1 MNHNS, CDR2 SASEGT.

This rearrangement joins TRBV5-1 to TRBJ2-1; D is unclear. V lost 5 bases, J lost 3 bases, and 12 bases lay in between. This CDR3 spans 14 amino acids. Germline V lookup: CDR1 SGHRS, CDR2 YFSETQ. The CDR3 loop reads CASRTVPSYNEQFF. CDR3 sequence (DNA): TGCGCCAGCAGGACGGTCCCCAGCTACAATGAGCAGTTCTTC.

The genes are TRBV9 and TRBJ1-2, with 7 bases identical to TRBD1. Germline V gene data show CDR1 as SGDLS and CDR2 as YYNGEE. This CDR3 region has 14 residues. Trimming took 4 bases from V and 5 from J; bases not matched to a gene: 8. The CDR3 sequence is CASSPRDRLYGYTF. For the CDR3, the DNA is TGTGCCAGCAGCCCCCGGGACAGACTATATGGCTACACCTTC.

The rearrangement joins TRBV28 to TRBJ2-7, with TRBD1 matching 7 bases. The V gene's germline CDR1 is MDHEN and CDR2 SYDVKM. With 7 bases clipped from V and 6 bases from J, the junction kept 15 bases outside the gene matches. This CDR3 comprises 15 residues. The CDR3 protein is CASNVPGTARREQYF. In nucleotides, the CDR3 is TGTGCCAGCAACGTCCCCGGGACAGCAAGGCGCGAGCAGTACTTC.

This sequence joins TRBV7-2 and TRBJ1-5; TRBD1 aligns across 8 bases. V lost 2 bases to trimming and J lost 6 bases; unmatched junction nucleotides: 6. Germline V gene lookup returns CDR1 SGHTA and CDR2 FQGNSA. The length of the CDR3 is 15 residues. The CDR3 loop is CASSLTTDRGQPQHF. CDR3 nucleotide sequence: TGTGCCAGCAGCTTAACGACAGACAGGGGTCAGCCCCAGCATTTT.

The genes are TRBV27 and TRBJ2-7; the D gene is possibly TRBD1 (6 bases). The germline CDR1 and CDR2 sequences are MNHEY and SMNVEV (reference sequence). CDR3 length equals 14 residues. V dropped 6 bases and J dropped 4 bases, with 16 bases sitting between them. CDR3 in DNA: TGTGCCAGCAGACTAATGGGGGCGTCTTACGAGCAGTACTTC. This codes for CASRLMGASYEQYF.

This chain connects TRBV9 to TRBJ2-7; D may correspond to TRBD1 or TRBD2 (5 bases each). Per germline, CDR1 SGDLS and CDR2 YYNGEE. V lost 0 bases, J lost 12 bases, and 16 bases lay in between. The CDR3 sequence is 13 residues long. The CDR3 region is CASSVGSGGLRYF. Written as DNA, the CDR3 is TGTGCCAGCAGCGTAGGGAGTGGGGGATTAAGGTACTTC.